The table lists the clone carrying this T cell receptor (beta chain) with a count of one. These data come from a study of T cell changes during pregnancy in multiple sclerosis. CDR1 and CDR2 from the germline V gene are SGDLS and YYNGEE. The CDR3 extends over 18 amino acids. With 1 base removed from V and 4 bases from J, the gap between germline ends came to 18 bases. Using immunoSEQ multiplex PCR, the repertoire was profiled, and TCRdb retains in-frame clones only, with some absent. Of 15,000 to 20,000 clones listed, about 90% were seen once; the top ten hold 4.5% to 7%. The source material was CD8+ T cells from peripheral blood mononuclear cells, sampled after pregnancy. This sequence was found in a female donor in good health, enrolled as a control in a pregnancy study. The chain combines TRBV9 with TRBJ1-6; D call uncertain. CDR3 loop: CASSVSSSRGEYNSPLHF. The CDR3 DNA is TGTGCCAGCAGCGTAAGTTCCAGTCGCGGGGAGTATAATTCACCCCTCCACTTT.